This record concerns one TCR beta chain sequence. Its antigen is as yet unknown. Using unique molecular identifiers, the investigators prepared the TCRbeta library. One entry per CDR3 protein, called by TCRdb with MiXCR from the PCR reads. The sample lists under 450,000 distinct CDR3 sequences; roughly 15% were seen once. The record originates from a study of T-cell reconstitution after alpha-beta-depleted transplantation in children. Overall study results and limits: It was reported that alpha-beta T cells came from several hundred expanded graft clones (about two months after transplant). T-cell numbers and diversity, one year after transplant, stemmed largely from T cells that were newly produced.

The source of this sequence is a boy under two years old who had a stem cell transplant for Wiskott-Aldrich syndrome, so the T cells may come from the graft donor. The sample here was PBMCs, mostly from graft donor cells, taken 360 days after TCRalphabeta/CD19-depleted stem cell transplant.

Here the CDR3 DNA reads TGCAGCCTCCTAAACACCAAAGGGGGAGCTTTCTTT. As protein: CSLLNTKGGAFF. The chain has TRBV20-1 and TRBJ1-1; perhaps TRBD1 as D (6 bases). The germline CDR1 and CDR2 sequences are DFQATT and SNEGSKA (reference sequence). The CDR3 runs to 12 residues.